These 27 T cell receptor beta chains were all obtained from the same sample, sequenced in a study of OX40 agonist ivuxolimab in advanced cancers. The assay was immunoSEQ multiplex PCR, and TCRdb's table has in-frame clones only and misses some. Here the sample spans about 49,000 clones, almost 80% being singletons. The sample consisted of CD4+ or CD8+ T cells sorted from blood, taken in a trial of the OX40 agonist ivuxolimab. Receptors were obtained from an adult with an advanced solid tumor such as melanoma, head and neck, liver or kidney cancer.

V and J are TRBV7-2 and TRBJ2-7; D call uncertain. The CDR3 sequence is 14 residues long. V lost 5 bases to trimming and J lost 1 base, with 12 bases between them. The germline V gene has CDR1 SGHTA and CDR2 FQGNSA. The CDR3 sequence: CASSPVPESYEQYF. The CDR3 DNA follows: TGTGCCAGCAGCCCGGTCCCAGAGTCCTACGAGCAGTACTTC.

The V call is TRBV5-1, the J call TRBJ2-2; no clear D. The V and J ends lost 3 bases and 7 bases respectively, with 10 bases between them. CDR1 and CDR2 from the germline V gene are SGHRS and YFSETQ. The CDR3 has 13 amino acids. Here the CDR3 reads CASSSRPGGELFF. The CDR3 DNA follows: TGCGCCAGCAGCTCTCGACCTGGCGGGGAGCTGTTTTTT.

This rearrangement joins TRBV6-5 to TRBJ2-3; D gene uncertain. CDR1 is MNHEY and CDR2 is SVGAGI in the germline V gene. The V end was cut by 6 bases, the J end by 0 bases, with 10 bases between. The CDR3 loop spans 14 amino acids. Here the CDR3 DNA reads TGTGCCAGCAGGCTCAGTGCTAGCACAGATACGCAGTATTTT. Its translation is CASRLSASTDTQYF.

The chain uses TRBV9 and TRBJ2-1; 12 bases map to TRBD2. The CDR3 runs 15 residues. Trimming cost V 4 bases and J 7 bases; bases outside gene matches: 6. Germline loops: CDR1 SGDLS, CDR2 YYNGEE. The CDR3 sequence: CASSLRLAGENEQFF. CDR3 in DNA: TGTGCCAGCAGCCTAAGACTAGCGGGAGAGAATGAGCAGTTCTTC.

As regards this clone: Other DNA sequences from this sample encode an identical CDR3 as well. J is TRBJ2-7 and V is TRBV6-6; 7 bases map to TRBD2. The CDR3 is 14 amino acids. Germline trimming cut 0 bases from V and 3 bases from J; bases unmatched to any gene: 2. Looked up from germline, CDR1 is MNHNY and CDR2 is SVGAGI (reference sequence). CDR3 bases: TGTGCCAGCAGTTACTCCTCGGGAGGCTACGAGCAGTACTTC. It specifies CASSYSSGGYEQYF.

This sequence joins TRBV7-9 and TRBJ2-3; 10 bases fit TRBD2. Germline V gives CDR1 SEHNR, CDR2 FQNEAQ (reference sequence). This CDR3 contains 14 residues. J lost 5 bases, V lost 1 base, and 0 bases had no gene match. For the CDR3, the DNA is TGTGCCAGCAGCTTAGGACTAGCGGGAGATACGCAGTATTTT. This codes for CASSLGLAGDTQYF. Based on the CDR3 plus reference TRBV7-9 and TRBJ2-3, the full variable domain is DTGVSQNPRHKITKRGQNVTFRCDPISEHNRLYWYRQTLGQGPEFLTYFQNEAQLEKSRLLSDRFSAERPKGSFSTLEIQRTEQGDSAMYLCASSLGLAGDTQYFGPGTRLTVL.

This chain connects TRBV5-1 to TRBJ2-1; D call uncertain. Trimming cost V 0 bases and J 0 bases, with 13 bases left between them. There are 17 residues in the CDR3. Germline V gives CDR1 SGHRS, CDR2 YFSETQ. CDR3 sequence reads: CASSLAASRSSYNEQFF. CDR3 in DNA: TGCGCCAGCAGCTTGGCCGCGTCCAGAAGCTCCTACAATGAGCAGTTCTTC.

The chain recombines TRBV14 with TRBJ2-7; either TRBD1 or TRBD2 may supply D (5 bases each). CDR1 is SGHDN, CDR2 FVKESK, per germline. This CDR3 is 14 amino acids long. V lost 4 bases and J lost 4, with 14 bases in between. CDR3 nucleotides: TGTGCCAGCAGCCCAAGAGGGGAAGGTTACGAGCAGTACTTC. Translating gives CASSPRGEGYEQYF.

This chain connects TRBV11-2 to TRBJ1-4; D remains ambiguous. CDR1 and CDR2 (germline): SGHAT, FQNNGV. The CDR3 length is 11 residues. V lost 2 bases, J lost 8 bases, and 3 bases lay in between. The DNA of the CDR3 is TGTGCCAGCAGCTTACCGGAAAAACTGTTTTTT. Translated, it gives CASSLPEKLFF.

The J gene is TRBJ2-5, the V gene TRBV6-6; TRBD2 matches 7 bases. The germline V gene has CDR1 MNHNY and CDR2 SVGAGI (reference sequence). The J segment lost 4 bases and the V segment lost 7 bases, leaving 6 bases of the junction unmatched. The CDR3 runs to 13 residues. As DNA, the CDR3 is TGTGCCAGCACCGGACTAGTTGGAGAGACCCAGTACTTC. Translating gives CASTGLVGETQYF.

The chain carries TRBV18 and TRBJ2-5, with 7 bases aligning to TRBD1. The germline V gene encodes CDR1 KGHSH and CDR2 LQKENI. J was trimmed by 4 bases and V by 5 bases; bases with no gene match: 7. The CDR3 loop spans 14 amino acids. CDR3 DNA sequence: TGTGCCAGCTCATTCCGACAGGGCGCAGAGACCCAGTACTTC. Protein: CASSFRQGAETQYF.

This clone was picked up one time. V and J are TRBV6-5 and TRBJ1-1; possibly TRBD1 for D (5 bases). The V end was cut by 4 bases, the J end by 5 bases, with 17 bases between. Germline V lookup: CDR1 MNHEY, CDR2 SVGAGI. This CDR3 contains 15 residues. The chain's CDR3 is CASSSHSGGRTEAFF. In nucleotides, the CDR3 is TGTGCCAGCAGTTCCCATTCGGGGGGACGAACTGAAGCTTTCTTT.

The CDR3 sequence is CASSFRVPGLAAHEQYF. CDR3 sequence (DNA): TGTGCCAGCAGTTTCCGTGTACCGGGACTAGCGGCCCACGAGCAGTACTTC. This chain links TRBV27 with TRBJ2-7; 11 bases fit TRBD2. V lost 3 bases and J lost 5; bases outside the gene matches: 12. Germline V lookup: CDR1 MNHEY, CDR2 SMNVEV (reference sequence). This CDR3 comprises 17 residues.

The chain recombines TRBV5-1 with TRBJ2-3, with 7 bases lining up with TRBD1. V was clipped by 1 base and J by 1 base; unmatched bases: 3. The CDR3 totals 15 residues. The germline CDR1 and CDR2 sequences are SGHRS and YFSETQ. CDR3 DNA: TGCGCCAGCAGCTTGTCTACAGGGGGCACAGATACGCAGTATTTT. Translation gives CASSLSTGGTDTQYF.

The chain has TRBV25-1 and TRBJ2-5; the D is unclear. Between the trimmed V and J ends, which lost 6 bases and 5 bases, there was a span of 13 bases. The CDR3 runs 13 residues. Germline CDR1 and CDR2: MGHDK and SYGVNS. The CDR3 reads CASRFSRWETQYF. Here the CDR3 DNA reads TGTGCCAGCAGATTTTCCCGGTGGGAGACCCAGTACTTC. Looking up the rest from reference TRBV25-1 and TRBJ2-5 gives the full variable domain: EADIYQTPRYLVIGTGKKITLECSQTMGHDKMYWYQQDPGMELHLIHYSYGVNSTEKGDLSSESTVSRIRTEHFPLTLESARPSHTSQYLCASRFSRWETQYFGPGTRLLVL.

The chain joins TRBV6-1 to TRBJ1-1; no clear D gene. This CDR3 comprises 12 residues. V shed 3 bases and J shed 3 bases, with 5 bases lying between them. Germline CDR1 is MNHNS and CDR2 is SASEGT. CDR3 sequence reads: CASSEGYTEAFF. The CDR3 nucleotides are TGTGCCAGCAGTGAGGGATACACTGAAGCTTTCTTT.

CDR3 coding DNA: TGCGCCAGCAGCCGACCAGGGACCCAGTACTTC. Amino acid sequence: CASSRPGTQYF. The V call is TRBV4-3, the J call TRBJ2-5; D is uncertain. Between the trimmed V and J ends, which lost 4 bases and 7 bases, there was a span of 7 bases. CDR1 is LGHNA and CDR2 is YSLEER in the germline V gene. The CDR3 has 11 residues.

CDR3 sequence: CASRTEGGLAGYTQYF. The CDR3 nucleotides are TGTGCCAGCAGAACAGAAGGGGGACTAGCGGGGTATACGCAGTATTTT. This sequence joins TRBV7-8 and TRBJ2-3; the match to TRBD2 covers 13 bases. This CDR3 is built from 16 residues. The germline V gene encodes CDR1 SGHVS and CDR2 FQNEAQ. The V segment lost 6 bases and the J segment 7 bases; nucleotides outside the gene matches: 10.

The V and J genes are TRBV21-1 and TRBJ2-7; the table calls TRBD2, which could not be checked here. TRBV21-1 is described as a pseudogene. CDR3 size: 18 residues. CDR3 residues: CASLGEIAGGTTGYEQYF. Here the CDR3 DNA reads TGTGCCAGCCTGGGGGAAATAGCGGGAGGAACGACGGGATACGAGCAGTACTTC.

The V call is TRBV9, the J call TRBJ2-5, with 8 bases fitting TRBD2. The CDR3 is 13 residues long. V trimming: 3 bases; J trimming: 11 bases; junction bases outside the gene matches: 9. Germline V gives CDR1 SGDLS, CDR2 YYNGEE. CDR3 coding DNA: TGTGCCAGCAGCGCCCGCAGCGGGGGAGAGCAGTACTTC. It encodes CASSARSGGEQYF.

Here the CDR3 reads CASSLEAFEAFF. The CDR3 nucleotides are TGTGCCAGCAGCTTGGAGGCGTTTGAAGCTTTCTTT. This rearrangement joins TRBV5-4 to TRBJ1-1; D unresolved. Germline V gene sequence: CDR1 SGHNT, CDR2 YYREEE (reference sequence). V lost 0 bases to trimming and J lost 7 bases, with 7 bases between them. The CDR3 length is 12 residues. Using reference TRBV5-4 and TRBJ1-1 for the parts outside the CDR3, the full variable domain is ETGVTQSPTHLIKTRGQQVTLRCSSQSGHNTVSWYQQALGQGPQFIFQYYREEENGRGNFPPRFSGLQFPNYSSELNVNALELDDSALYLCASSLEAFEAFFGQGTRLTVV.

The chain links TRBV14 to TRBJ2-7; D may be TRBD1 (5 bases). Per the germline V gene, CDR1 is SGHDN and CDR2 is FVKESK. The V and J ends lost 4 bases and 3 bases respectively, with 22 bases between them. The CDR3 contains 17 residues. In DNA form, the CDR3 reads TGTGCCAGCAGCCCTCTCAAACCGGCAGGGTCGATCTACGAGCAGTACTTC. Its protein is CASSPLKPAGSIYEQYF.

This chain joins TRBV9 and TRBJ1-2, with D hard to call. The CDR3 has 14 residues. V gave up 0 bases and J gave up 5 bases, with 11 bases separating them. From germline, CDR1 is SGDLS and CDR2 YYNGEE. The CDR3 protein is CASSVAPSLYGYTF. CDR3 nucleotide sequence: TGTGCCAGCAGCGTAGCCCCTTCGTTATATGGCTACACCTTC.

A few counts support this clone. The chain's CDR3 is CASSPPVTDTQYF. CDR3 coding DNA: TGTGCCAGCTCACCACCGGTCACAGATACGCAGTATTTT. The V and J genes are TRBV18 and TRBJ2-3; D is undetermined. Deletions cut 0 bases from V and 2 bases from J, with 3 bases between. The CDR3 sequence is 13 residues long. Germline V gene sequence: CDR1 KGHSH, CDR2 LQKENI.

This chain's CDR3 is CASSLVSLAGPGELFF. The CDR3 DNA reads as TGTGCCAGCAGCCTAGTCAGCTTAGCGGGACCCGGGGAGCTGTTTTTT. The V and J genes are TRBV7-8 and TRBJ2-2; 8 bases map to TRBD2. CDR3 length: 16 residues. Germline values: CDR1 SGHVS, CDR2 FQNEAQ. The V segment lost 5 bases and the J segment 6 bases; nucleotides outside the gene matches: 11.

The chain has TRBV6-1 and TRBJ1-1, with D possibly being TRBD1 (5 bases). V was clipped by 6 bases and J by 5 bases, with 16 bases between them. The CDR3 has 14 residues. CDR1 and CDR2 from the germline V gene are MNHNS and SASEGT. CDR3 sequence reads: CASSEQSGVTEAFF. The CDR3 DNA is TGTGCCAGCAGCGAGCAGTCGGGGGTGACTGAAGCTTTCTTT.

The rearrangement uses TRBV7-8 and TRBJ2-7; D tentatively fits TRBD1 or TRBD2 (5 bases each). Germline lookup yields CDR1 SGHVS and CDR2 FQNEAQ. This CDR3 spans 14 amino acids. The ends were cut back, 5 bases at V and 2 bases at J, with 13 bases in the middle. The CDR3 reads CASSPPQGPYEQYF. In DNA form, the CDR3 reads TGTGCCAGCAGCCCACCCCAGGGACCCTACGAGCAGTACTTC.